These 14 T cell receptor beta chains were sequenced from one sample in a study of siplizumab effects on memory and regulatory T cells. Repertoires were generated with immunoSEQ multiplex PCR, while TCRdb's copy carries only in-frame clones and drops some. The top ten clones hold 1.5% to 1.7% of a sample with roughly 82,000 clones, approximately 88% of them seen once. The sample consisted of Tregs sorted from blood. These receptors came from a human donor in good health.

This chain joins TRBV7-6 and TRBJ1-1; TRBD1 might be the D (5 bases). Germline assignment: CDR1 SGHVS and CDR2 FNYEAQ. V dropped 4 bases and J dropped 1 base, with 13 bases sitting between them. The CDR3 sequence is 15 residues long. CDR3 coding DNA: TGTGCCAGCAGCTCCCGGCAGGGTGAGAACACTGAAGCTTTCTTT. Translated: CASSSRQGENTEAFF.

The J gene is TRBJ2-7, the V gene TRBV6-1, with 9 bases identical to TRBD1. The junction had 12 bases not matched to a gene; V was cut back by 3 bases and J by 0 bases. Germline CDR1 is MNHNS and CDR2 is SASEGT. This CDR3 has 18 residues. The CDR3 loop is CASSDLFRGQGLSYEQYF. The CDR3 nucleotides are TGTGCCAGCAGTGACCTATTCCGGGGACAGGGACTCTCCTACGAGCAGTACTTC.

This rearrangement joins TRBV5-1 to TRBJ2-2; 8 nucleotides agree with TRBD2. Germline CDR1 reads SGHRS; CDR2 reads YFSETQ. The CDR3 extends over 15 amino acids. The V gene end was trimmed by 8 bases and the J gene end by 4 bases; junction bases not matched to a gene: 10. This chain's CDR3 is CASLAARGATGELFF. CDR3 DNA: TGCGCCAGTCTGGCAGCGCGGGGGGCCACCGGGGAGCTGTTTTTT. The complete variable domain, with remaining parts taken from reference TRBV5-1 and TRBJ2-2, reads KAGVTQTPRYLIKTRGQQVTLSCSPISGHRSVSWYQQTPGQGLQFLFEYFSETQRNKGNFPGRFSGRQFSNSRSEMNVSTLELGDSALYLCASLAARGATGELFFGEGSRLTVL.

The V gene is TRBV7-2, the J gene TRBJ1-4; possible D gene TRBD1, 5 bases. Germline CDR1 is SGHTA and CDR2 is FQGNSA. The CDR3 is 15 amino acids. Trimming left V 5 bases short and J 3 bases short, with 13 bases between. In DNA, the CDR3 is TGTGCCAGCAGCCGCCGGGGGAGGTCTAATGAAAAACTGTTTTTT. Protein product: CASSRRGRSNEKLFF.

V usage is TRBV4-2 and J usage is TRBJ2-5; 12 bases align to TRBD2. Germline lookup yields CDR1 LGHNA and CDR2 YNFKEQ. The CDR3 is made up of 17 amino acids. After removal of 4 bases from V and 1 base from J, the junction contained 7 bases not matched to a gene. The CDR3 sequence: CASSRRLAGAFQETQYF. In nucleotides, the CDR3 is TGTGCCAGCAGCCGCCGACTAGCGGGGGCTTTCCAAGAGACCCAGTACTTC.

The chain employs TRBV2 and TRBJ2-1; 7 bases align to TRBD2. Per germline, CDR1 SNHLY and CDR2 FYNNEI. The V segment lost 4 bases and the J segment 0 bases; nucleotides outside the gene matches: 12. This CDR3 spans 18 amino acids. In nucleotides, the CDR3 is TGTGCCAGCAGTGTCCCCGGGGAGGGGTACACCTCCTACAATGAGCAGTTCTTC. Translation gives CASSVPGEGYTSYNEQFF.

The rearrangement uses TRBV4-3 and TRBJ1-5; TRBD1 matches 8 bases. Germline-derived CDR1 and CDR2 are LGHNA and YSLEER. The V and J ends lost 0 bases and 6 bases, in that order; junction bases with no gene match: 10. This CDR3 has 17 amino acids. The CDR3 DNA reads as TGCGCCAGCAGCCAAGAATTCCGGGACAGGTGGGGTCAGCCCCAGCATTTT. Its translation is CASSQEFRDRWGQPQHF.

V and J are TRBV5-1 and TRBJ2-7, with 9 bases that match TRBD1. Trimming removed 5 bases from V and 4 bases from J; junction bases left unmatched: 7. The CDR3 extends over 14 amino acids. CDR1 and CDR2 from the germline V gene are SGHRS and YFSETQ. The DNA for the CDR3 is TGCGCCAGCAGTTACGGGGACAGGGAATACGAGCAGTACTTC. Its translation: CASSYGDREYEQYF. The whole variable domain, remainder taken from reference TRBV5-1 and TRBJ2-7, is KAGVTQTPRYLIKTRGQQVTLSCSPISGHRSVSWYQQTPGQGLQFLFEYFSETQRNKGNFPGRFSGRQFSNSRSEMNVSTLELGDSALYLCASSYGDREYEQYFGPGTRLTVT.

This chain links TRBV5-1 with TRBJ1-1; 7 positions agree with TRBD1. CDR1 and CDR2 from the germline V gene are SGHRS and YFSETQ. V trimming: 1 base; J trimming: 8 bases; junction bases outside the gene matches: 8. The CDR3 is 14 amino acids. This CDR3 is CASSLSSTGMEAFF. Here the CDR3 DNA reads TGCGCCAGCAGCTTGTCGTCGACAGGGATGGAAGCTTTCTTT.

The chain uses TRBV27 and TRBJ1-2; D ambiguous. The CDR3 covers 15 residues. The V end lost 1 base, the J end lost 2 bases, and 11 bases lay between the germline ends. In germline, CDR1 is MNHEY, CDR2 SMNVEV (reference sequence). CDR3 loop: CASSLFTVLNYGYTF. In DNA form, the CDR3 reads TGTGCCAGCAGTTTATTCACAGTACTGAACTATGGCTACACCTTC.

The chain couples TRBV5-1 to TRBJ2-1; D remains unclear. V was pared by 0 bases and J by 3 bases, with 10 bases between. The CDR3 is 15 amino acids. Germline lookup yields CDR1 SGHRS and CDR2 YFSETQ. CDR3 coding DNA: TGCGCCAGCAGCTTGGAGGCGCCTCGCTACAATGAGCAGTTCTTC. The encoded protein is CASSLEAPRYNEQFF. The whole variable domain, remainder taken from reference TRBV5-1 and TRBJ2-1, is KAGVTQTPRYLIKTRGQQVTLSCSPISGHRSVSWYQQTPGQGLQFLFEYFSETQRNKGNFPGRFSGRQFSNSRSEMNVSTLELGDSALYLCASSLEAPRYNEQFFGPGTRLTVL.

J is TRBJ1-5 and V is TRBV6-5; the D gene is possibly TRBD1 (5 bases). Germline V gene data show CDR1 as MNHEY and CDR2 as SVGAGI. The V and J ends lost 6 bases and 4 bases respectively, with 10 bases between them. This CDR3 has 13 amino acids. CDR3 sequence reads: CASSPGPNQPQHF. The CDR3 nucleotides are TGTGCCAGCAGCCCGGGACCAAATCAGCCCCAGCATTTT.

The rearrangement uses TRBV27 and TRBJ2-4; unclear D gene. CDR1 is MNHEY and CDR2 is SMNVEV in the germline V gene (reference sequence). The V end lost 5 bases, the J end lost 0 bases, and 8 bases lay between the germline ends. The CDR3 contains 14 residues. CDR3 amino acids: CASSRVVAKNIQYF. CDR3 in DNA: TGTGCCAGCAGTCGGGTTGTAGCCAAAAACATTCAGTACTTC.

The genes are TRBV28 and TRBJ2-3; possibly TRBD1 for D (6 bases). Trimming shortened V by 1 base and J by 7 bases, and 9 bases separated the two germline ends. The CDR3 is made up of 13 amino acids. The germline V gene has CDR1 MDHEN and CDR2 SYDVKM. The CDR3 loop reads CASSLLQGNTQYF. DNA for the CDR3: TGTGCCAGCAGTTTATTACAGGGAAATACGCAGTATTTT.